This passage covers 14 T cell receptor beta chains from one sample sequenced in a study of T-cell reconstitution after alpha-beta-depleted transplantation in children (dated by TCRdb to about 2016). The library was generated by PCR. This sample was sequenced with an Illumina HiSeq 2500. To normalize quantification of the TCRbeta repertoire, the TCR libraries were built with molecular barcoding that relied on unique molecular identifiers. TCRdb reprocessing: public reads trimmed at Q25 with fastp, clones called with MiXCR, in-frame beta chains kept. Rows matching on CDR3 protein sequence are summarized as one entry with the most common DNA and genes. The sample records about 610,000 distinct CDR3 sequences, roughly a tenth of which are singletons. The ten biggest clones cover less than 5% of the sample. Sequencing was performed on PBMCs from the stem cell graft donor, taken from the stem cell graft. The receptor source for this set is a human donor who donated a stem cell graft to a child with acute myeloid leukemia.

This clonotype was found many times. V usage is TRBV10-3 and J usage is TRBJ2-2, with no clear D. Germline V gene lookup returns CDR1 ENHRY and CDR2 SYGVKD. This CDR3 has 12 residues. V dropped 11 bases and J dropped 2 bases, with 9 bases sitting between them. CDR3 protein: CAGSPNTGELFF. The DNA of the CDR3 is TGTGCCGGGTCGCCCAACACCGGGGAGCTGTTTTTT.

The chain carries TRBV3-1 and TRBJ2-7; no definite D call. In germline, CDR1 is LGHDT, CDR2 YNNKEL (reference sequence). The CDR3 spans 13 residues. The ends were cut back, 3 bases at V and 2 bases at J, with 8 bases in the middle. The CDR3 nucleotides are TGTGCCAGCAGCCAGTACGTCGCCTACGAGCAGTACTTC. This codes for CASSQYVAYEQYF.

The chain uses TRBV29-1 and TRBJ2-1; TRBD2 agrees at 7 bases. CDR1 and CDR2 (germline): SQVTM, ANQGSEA. Losses at the gene ends were 4 bases for V and 5 bases for J; bases not matched to a gene: 8. CDR3 length equals 14 residues. In nucleotides, the CDR3 is TGCAGCGTTGCTTCGAGACTAGCTCACAATGAGCAGTTCTTC. It encodes CSVASRLAHNEQFF.

The chain carries TRBV20-1 and TRBJ2-7; tentatively, D is TRBD2 (6 bases). The CDR3 runs to 15 residues. CDR1 and CDR2 (germline): DFQATT, SNEGSKA (reference sequence). The CDR3 DNA is TGCAGGGTGGGGACTTCGGGGGTTGGGTCCTACGAGCAGTACTTC. This translates into CRVGTSGVGSYEQYF.

Details on this clonotype: A read error is likely, as this CDR3 ends without the conserved phenylalanine or tryptophan. The chain has TRBV2 and TRBJ2-3, with unresolved D. This CDR3 spans 13 amino acids. Trimming cost V 4 bases and J 0 bases, with 5 bases left between them. CDR1 and CDR2 (germline): SNHLY, FYNNEI. This CDR3 is CASSVESTDTQYY. CDR3 DNA: TGTGCCAGCAGTGTCGAAAGCACAGATACGCAGTATTAT.

The chain uses TRBV5-1 and TRBJ1-5; TRBD1 is a possible D gene (6 bases). Germline V CDR1 and CDR2: SGHRS, YFSETQ. Trimming took off 4 bases at V and 4 bases at J, with 12 bases between the two ends. CDR3 length: 14 residues. CDR3 protein: CASSAGGPNQPQHF. The DNA of the CDR3 is TGCGCCAGCAGCGCCGGGGGCCCGAATCAGCCCCAGCATTTT.

This clonotype was recorded a few times. This chain joins TRBV6-2 or TRBV6-3 and TRBJ2-1; 8 bases align to TRBD2. Germline lookup yields CDR1 MNHEY and CDR2 SVGEGT. The CDR3 covers 15 residues. The V segment lost 3 bases and the J segment 7 bases; nucleotides outside the gene matches: 8. This chain's CDR3 is CASSYRGGAYNEQFF. CDR3 sequence (DNA): TGTGCCAGCAGTTATCGGGGGGGCGCGTATAATGAGCAGTTCTTC.

The V gene is TRBV15, the J gene TRBJ2-3; D not certain. CDR1 and CDR2 (germline): LNHNV, YYDKDF (reference sequence). The CDR3 length is 14 residues. Trimming stripped 0 bases from V and 0 bases from J, with 4 bases between. CDR3 in amino acids: CATSRDPSTDTQYF. The CDR3 DNA follows: TGTGCCACCAGCAGAGATCCCAGCACAGATACGCAGTATTTT. The variable domain in full, completed from reference TRBV15 and TRBJ2-3, reads DAMVIQNPRYQVTQFGKPVTLSCSQTLNHNVMYWYQQKSSQAPKLLFHYYDKDFNNEADTPDNFQSRRPNTSFCFLDIRSPGLGDTAMYLCATSRDPSTDTQYFGPGTRLTVL.

The chain is built from TRBV7-2 and TRBJ1-2, with D perhaps matching TRBD1 (5 bases). This CDR3 is built from 16 residues. Germline values: CDR1 SGHTA, CDR2 FQGNSA. The ends were cut back, 3 bases at V and 8 bases at J, with 22 bases in the middle. CDR3 amino acids: CASSLGGYREVFGYTF. In nucleotides, the CDR3 is TGTGCCAGCAGCTTGGGGGGGTACCGGGAAGTTTTCGGCTACACCTTC.

This clonotype was seen a handful of times. This chain uses TRBV9 with TRBJ2-3, with 10 bases that match TRBD2. CDR1 is SGDLS and CDR2 is YYNGEE in the germline V gene. CDR3 length equals 15 residues. The junction had 2 bases not matched to a gene; V was cut back by 0 bases and J by 4 bases. CDR3 in amino acids: CASSVASGRADTQYF. DNA for the CDR3: TGTGCCAGCAGCGTAGCAAGCGGGAGGGCAGATACGCAGTATTTT.

This clonotype was detected only a few times. The rearrangement uses TRBV12-3 or TRBV12-4 and TRBJ1-1; 10 bases are shared with TRBD1. With 7 bases clipped from V and 5 bases from J, the junction kept 7 bases outside the gene matches. This CDR3 spans 14 amino acids. CDR3 loop: CASISTGGETEAFF. Written as DNA, the CDR3 is TGTGCCAGCATATCGACAGGGGGCGAGACTGAAGCTTTCTTT.

A few counts support this clonotype. The chain joins TRBV7-3 to TRBJ2-1; D is uncertain. The V gene lost 5 bases and the J gene lost 6 bases, with 11 bases spanning the gap. Germline V lookup: CDR1 SGHTA, CDR2 FQGTGA. CDR3 length: 13 residues. CDR3 loop: CASSRVPPNEQFF. Written as DNA, the CDR3 is TGTGCCAGCAGCAGGGTGCCGCCCAATGAGCAGTTCTTC.

This clonotype came up many times. V and J are TRBV20-1 and TRBJ2-7; 8 nucleotides line up with TRBD2. V lost 3 bases to trimming and J lost 3 bases; unmatched junction nucleotides: 10. The V gene's germline CDR1 is DFQATT and CDR2 SNEGSKA (reference sequence). This CDR3 region has 15 residues. The CDR3 region is CSARATGRGDYEQYF. As DNA, the CDR3 is TGCAGTGCTAGGGCGACGGGGCGGGGGGACTACGAGCAGTACTTC.

J is TRBJ2-5 and V is TRBV6-1; TRBD2 is a possible D gene (6 bases). V was cut by 6 bases and J by 7 bases, with 24 bases left in between. Germline values: CDR1 MNHNS, CDR2 SASEGT. CDR3 length: 16 amino acids. In nucleotides, the CDR3 is TGTGCCAGCAGGGAGGGTCAGGGAAGTTTGTGGGGGACCCAGTACTTC. Its protein product is CASREGQGSLWGTQYF.